Listed below are T cell receptor beta chains from one sample, sequenced in a study of radiotherapy plus CTLA-4 blockade in lung cancer. The data were produced by immunoSEQ multiplex PCR, yet TCRdb's version contains in-frame clones alone and is incomplete. The sample contains some 110,000 clones, about 90% of which appear only once. This material consisted of peripheral blood, taken from a patient treated with radiotherapy plus ipilimumab. All receptors derive from a human donor with non-small cell lung cancer that progressed on radiotherapy plus ipilimumab. CDR3s include the opening cysteine and the closing phenylalanine or tryptophan. The D gene is left open where the match is weak. Only some rows state a clone size, as once, few, many or a class for expanded clones.

cdr3_nt: TGTGCCAGCAGCGTAGCCCAGGGGGCAAGTGGCTACACCTTC
cdr3_aa: CASSVAQGASGYTF
clone_size: .
v_call: TRBV9
j_call: TRBJ1-2
d_call: TRBD1

cdr3_nt: TGCGCCAGCAGCACCCCGACAGGACCAACTGAAGCTTTCTTT
cdr3_aa: CASSTPTGPTEAFF
clone_size: .
v_call: TRBV4-1
j_call: TRBJ1-1
d_call: .

cdr3_nt: TGCGCCAGCAGCCCCCAGTCAAAATTGGGCAATCAGCCCCAGCATTTT
cdr3_aa: CASSPQSKLGNQPQHF
clone_size: once
v_call: TRBV4-1
j_call: TRBJ1-5
d_call: .

cdr3_nt: TGTGCCAGCAGCTTGGAGATAGGGAGCAATCAGCCCCAGCATTTT
cdr3_aa: CASSLEIGSNQPQHF
clone_size: .
v_call: TRBV7-2
j_call: TRBJ1-5
d_call: .

cdr3_nt: TGCGCCAGTAGCTTGGGACAGGGGGCTCCCGAGCAGTACTTC
cdr3_aa: CASSLGQGAPEQYF
clone_size: .
v_call: TRBV5-1
j_call: TRBJ2-7
d_call: TRBD1

cdr3_nt: TGCGCCAGCAGCTGGGGCGGACTAGCGGGAGTGGGGCAGTTCTTC
cdr3_aa: CASSWGGLAGVGQFF
clone_size: .
v_call: TRBV5-1
j_call: TRBJ2-1
d_call: TRBD2

cdr3_nt: TGTGCCAGCAGTGACTCTACAAGGACAGGGCGCACTGAAGCTTTCTTT
cdr3_aa: CASSDSTRTGRTEAFF
clone_size: .
v_call: TRBV25-1
j_call: TRBJ1-1
d_call: TRBD1

cdr3_nt: TGTGCCAGCAGCCTTACGGGCAATGAGCAGTTCTTC
cdr3_aa: CASSLTGNEQFF
clone_size: few
v_call: TRBV14
j_call: TRBJ2-1
d_call: .

cdr3_nt: TGTGCCAGCAGCTCAGGACAGATCTATGGCTACACCTTC
cdr3_aa: CASSSGQIYGYTF
clone_size: .
v_call: TRBV5-4
j_call: TRBJ1-2
d_call: .

cdr3_nt: TGTGCCAGCAGCTTATATCATATATCCGGGACTAGCGCCCACGAGCAGTACTTC
cdr3_aa: CASSLYHISGTSAHEQYF
clone_size: .
v_call: TRBV7-6
j_call: TRBJ2-7
d_call: TRBD2

cdr3_nt: TGTGCCAGCAGAAGGACAGACCAAAGAGGCGAGCAGTACTTC
cdr3_aa: CASRRTDQRGEQYF
clone_size: .
v_call: TRBV6-5
j_call: TRBJ2-7
d_call: .

cdr3_nt: TGTGCCAGCAGCTTATCGGGTACAGGGGACCACGAGCAGTACTTC
cdr3_aa: CASSLSGTGDHEQYF
clone_size: .
v_call: TRBV11-3
j_call: TRBJ2-7
d_call: TRBD1

cdr3_nt: TGTGCCAGCAGCCAAGGGACGGCCTATGGCTACACCTTC
cdr3_aa: CASSQGTAYGYTF
clone_size: .
v_call: TRBV7-8
j_call: TRBJ1-2
d_call: .

cdr3_nt: TGTGCCAGCAGCTTCGGACAGGGGGCGCGCGGCTACACCTTC
cdr3_aa: CASSFGQGARGYTF
clone_size: .
v_call: TRBV5-4
j_call: TRBJ1-2
d_call: TRBD1

cdr3_nt: TGTGCCAGCAGCCCTACCCGGGAGGCCTCCTACGAGCAGTACTTC
cdr3_aa: CASSPTREASYEQYF
clone_size: .
v_call: TRBV7-9
j_call: TRBJ2-7
d_call: TRBD2

cdr3_nt: TGTGCCAGCCGCGGGGGGGCGCAGGGCTACACCTTC
cdr3_aa: CASRGGAQGYTF
clone_size: .
v_call: TRBV7-9
j_call: TRBJ1-2
d_call: .

cdr3_nt: TGTGCCGAGGGGACAGGGGGCGGTGGCTACACCTTC
cdr3_aa: CAEGTGGGGYTF
clone_size: once
v_call: TRBV10-3
j_call: TRBJ1-2
d_call: TRBD1

cdr3_nt: TGTGCCAGCAGTTATAAGGGACAGGGGAATGAAAAACTGTTTTTT
cdr3_aa: CASSYKGQGNEKLFF
clone_size: .
v_call: TRBV6-6
j_call: TRBJ1-4
d_call: TRBD1

cdr3_nt: TGTGCCAGTAGTGCTAGGACTAGCGGGAGTGGGACAGATACGCAGTATTTT
cdr3_aa: CASSARTSGSGTDTQYF
clone_size: .
v_call: TRBV19
j_call: TRBJ2-3
d_call: TRBD2

cdr3_nt: TGTGCCAGCAGCTTAGGGAGGGTCCAGGGGGGATTCGAGCAGTTCTTC
cdr3_aa: CASSLGRVQGGFEQFF
clone_size: .
v_call: TRBV7-8
j_call: TRBJ2-1
d_call: .

cdr3_nt: TGCAGCGTTGAAGATAGAACAGCGGGAGGCACAGATACGCAGTATTTT
cdr3_aa: CSVEDRTAGGTDTQYF
clone_size: .
v_call: TRBV29-1
j_call: TRBJ2-3
d_call: TRBD2

cdr3_nt: TGTGCCAGCAGCCCGCCCCACGAGGGACGGACTTCTTCACCCCTCCACTTT
cdr3_aa: CASSPPHEGRTSSPLHF
clone_size: .
v_call: TRBV2
j_call: TRBJ1-6
d_call: .

cdr3_nt: TGTGCCAGCTCCCGGCCTAGAGTTGGGGGGGGCTACACCTTC
cdr3_aa: CASSRPRVGGGYTF
clone_size: .
v_call: TRBV5-6
j_call: TRBJ1-2
d_call: .

cdr3_nt: TGCAGCGTCGCCGCAGGATCCCCAGATACGCAGTATTTT
cdr3_aa: CSVAAGSPDTQYF
clone_size: .
v_call: TRBV29-1
j_call: TRBJ2-3
d_call: .

cdr3_nt: TGTGCCAGTAGTATTCGGGCGCCCCAACGAGAAAAACTGTTTTTT
cdr3_aa: CASSIRAPQREKLFF
clone_size: few
v_call: TRBV19
j_call: TRBJ1-4
d_call: .

cdr3_nt: TGTGCCAGCAGCTCCCTCCCCGGAGGGAGTTTTGGGAATGAGCAGTTCTTC
cdr3_aa: CASSSLPGGSFGNEQFF
clone_size: once
v_call: TRBV7-8
j_call: TRBJ2-1
d_call: .

cdr3_nt: TGTGCCAGCAGTCAGGACGGCTCCTGGAGGTCACCCCTCCACTTT
cdr3_aa: CASSQDGSWRSPLHF
clone_size: .
v_call: TRBV6-5
j_call: TRBJ1-6
d_call: .

cdr3_nt: TGTGCCAGCAGCCAAGATGCAGCGGGAGGCGACAATGAGCAGTTCTTC
cdr3_aa: CASSQDAAGGDNEQFF
clone_size: .
v_call: TRBV4-2
j_call: TRBJ2-1
d_call: TRBD2

cdr3_nt: TGCGCCAGCAGTCTGTCCGGGGAAAGTGGCTACACCTTC
cdr3_aa: CASSLSGESGYTF
clone_size: .
v_call: TRBV5-1
j_call: TRBJ1-2
d_call: .

cdr3_nt: TGCGCCAGCGAAAACGGGTCTGAAGCTTTCTTT
cdr3_aa: CASENGSEAFF
clone_size: .
v_call: TRBV23-1
j_call: TRBJ1-1
d_call: .

cdr3_nt: TGTGCCAGCAGCCAGGACATCTCCTACAATGAGCAGTTCTTC
cdr3_aa: CASSQDISYNEQFF
clone_size: .
v_call: TRBV6-1
j_call: TRBJ2-1
d_call: .

cdr3_nt: TGTGCCAGCAGCGCCGGACAGGGAAGATCAGATACGCAGTATTTT
cdr3_aa: CASSAGQGRSDTQYF
clone_size: .
v_call: TRBV9
j_call: TRBJ2-3
d_call: TRBD1

cdr3_nt: TGCAGCGTCCGGGTCCCCAAGGGACTAGTGGAAGAGCAGTACTTC
cdr3_aa: CSVRVPKGLVEEQYF
clone_size: .
v_call: TRBV29-1
j_call: TRBJ2-7
d_call: TRBD2